The T cell receptor (beta chain) described here comes from a study of blood T cell repertoires in COVID-19. The wider study: Sites across the United States, Italy and Spain contributed samples from acute and convalescent COVID-19. Sources were T cells, B-cell-depleted T cells, or PBMCs; the material itself was cDNA or gDNA.

The repertoire was sequenced with immunoSEQ multiplex PCR; TCRdb's copy has only in-frame clones and lacks some. Of 110,000 to 150,000 clones listed, roughly 85% are singletons. Researchers sorted participants into cohorts using their self-reported clinical history. The source material was PBMCs or T cells enriched from blood (not recorded which). This receptor was identified in a man aged 45-65 years who had recovered from COVID-19.

In DNA, the CDR3 is TGTGCCAGCAGGGTCGGGGGGAACGAGCAGTACTTC. This translates into CASRVGGNEQYF. The rearrangement uses TRBV28 and TRBJ2-7; 7 bases are a match to TRBD2. V trimming: 6 bases; J trimming: 5 bases; junction bases outside the gene matches: 4. CDR3 length equals 12 residues. Germline CDR1 reads MDHEN; CDR2 reads SYDVKM.